These 8 T cell receptor beta chains were sequenced from one sample in a study of blood T cell repertoires in COVID-19. Libraries were prepared by immunoSEQ multiplex PCR; TCRdb keeps only in-frame clonotypes and omits some of them. This sample carries 98,000 or so clones, 91% of them seen once, and the ten largest clones take roughly 5.5%. Sequencing was carried out using peripheral blood. These receptors were collected from a human donor in a cohort sampled during active COVID-19.

The rearrangement links TRBV3-1 (or the pseudogene TRBV3-2) to TRBJ2-1; D is possibly TRBD1 (5 bases). The CDR3 sequence is 16 residues long. Trimming took off 6 bases at V and 5 bases at J, with 20 bases between the two ends. Germline CDR1 is LGHDT and CDR2 is YNNKEL (reference sequence). CDR3 in DNA: TGTGCCAGCAGAACGCAGGGTCGAGAAAGGGACAATGAGCAGTTCTTC. Its protein is CASRTQGRERDNEQFF.

The chain employs TRBV7-9 and TRBJ1-3, with a tentative D call TRBD1 (5 bases). The CDR3 totals 14 residues. Looked up from germline, CDR1 is SEHNR and CDR2 is FQNEAQ (reference sequence). V lost 2 bases and J 0 bases, leaving 5 bases between the germline ends. The CDR3 spells CASSLQGSGNTIYF. As DNA, the CDR3 is TGTGCCAGCAGCTTACAGGGCTCTGGAAACACCATATATTTT.

The chain recombines TRBV30 with TRBJ2-2; 13 bases fit TRBD2. Germline CDR1 reads GTSNPN; CDR2 reads SVGIG (reference sequence). This CDR3 comprises 16 residues. With V trimmed by 3 bases and J by 7 bases, 8 bases remained unmatched. The DNA for the CDR3 is TGTGCCTGGAGAAAAGGACTAGCGGGAGTAGTCGGGGAGCTGTTTTTT. It translates to CAWRKGLAGVVGELFF.

The chain's CDR3 is CASRLTGTNTEAFF. The CDR3 DNA is TGTGCCAGCAGACTTACAGGTACGAACACTGAAGCTTTCTTT. The chain recombines TRBV14 with TRBJ1-1; D may be TRBD1 (5 bases). Germline CDR1 SGHDN, CDR2 FVKESK. The CDR3 loop spans 14 amino acids. The germline V and J ends were trimmed by 6 bases and 1 base, with 12 bases remaining between them.

The chain joins TRBV10-3 to TRBJ2-7; tentatively, D is TRBD1 (5 bases). The CDR3 totals 13 residues. The V end lost 6 bases, the J end lost 1 base, and 10 bases lay between the germline ends. CDR1 and CDR2 (germline): ENHRY, SYGVKD. The CDR3 here is CAISPDRSYEQYF. The CDR3 coding sequence is TGTGCCATCAGCCCCGACAGATCCTACGAGCAGTACTTC.

The chain carries TRBV24-1 and TRBJ2-1, with 10 bases lining up with TRBD2. This CDR3 region has 16 residues. From germline, CDR1 is KGHDR and CDR2 SFDVKD. V shed 4 bases, J shed 1 base, and the junction held 3 bases outside the gene matches. The CDR3 DNA sequence: TGTGCCACCAGTGACCCACTAGCGGGATCCTACAATGAGCAGTTCTTC. As protein: CATSDPLAGSYNEQFF.

The rearrangement joins TRBV20-1 to TRBJ2-7; D is uncertain. Germline V gene sequence: CDR1 DFQATT, CDR2 SNEGSKA (reference sequence). The germline V and J ends were trimmed by 6 bases and 6 bases, with 9 bases remaining between them. This CDR3 contains 10 residues. In DNA, the CDR3 is TGCAGTGCCGCGACTGGCGAGCAGTACTTC. As protein: CSAATGEQYF.

The chain combines TRBV6-5 with TRBJ1-4; D may be TRBD1 (5 bases). The CDR3 is made up of 13 amino acids. The germline V gene has CDR1 MNHEY and CDR2 SVGAGI. Trimming left V 2 bases short and J 7 bases short, with 8 bases between. The CDR3 DNA follows: TGTGCCAGCAGTTACCAGGGAGGTGAAAAACTGTTTTTT. It encodes CASSYQGGEKLFF.